The source of this T cell receptor beta chain is a study of control samples from healthy donors and cancer patients. V dropped 2 bases and J dropped 1 base, with 18 bases sitting between them. CDR1 is MDHEN, CDR2 SYDVKM, per germline. The CDR3 runs to 18 residues. This table comes from immunoSEQ multiplex PCR, and its TCRdb copy is limited to in-frame clones, with some not included. The table lists some 120,000 clones, roughly 91% of them singletons. The chain is built from TRBV28 and TRBJ1-5; D gene unclear. This TCR was recovered from a man in his fifties or sixties with head and neck cancer. Sequencing input: PBMCs. CDR3 DNA sequence: TGTGCCAGCAGTTTAATGTCGGGCAGCGTTTGGAGCAATCAGCCCCAGCATTTT. Translation gives CASSLMSGSVWSNQPQHF. The full variable domain, rest sourced from reference TRBV28 and TRBJ1-5, is DVKVTQSSRYLVKRTGEKVFLECVQDMDHENMFWYRQDPGLGLRLIYFSYDVKMKEKGDIPEGYSVSREKKERFSLILESASTNQTSMYLCASSLMSGSVWSNQPQHFGDGTRLSIL.